The rows below give T cell receptor beta chains drawn from one sample of a study of cytomegalovirus exposure and HLA in healthy donors. TCRdb keeps only in-frame clones here, not all; method: immunoSEQ multiplex PCR. This sample has about 160,000 clones; 60% to 70% occur once, and the top ten carry around 7.1%. Sequencing input: PBMCs. All receptors come from a woman aged 60-75 years in good health and CMV-seropositive. Both conserved end residues are part of each CDR3. D genes are given only for firm matches. Clone size is given for some rows only: seen once, a few or many times, or a class if the clone is expanded.

D gene	V gene	J gene	clone size	CDR3 DNA	CDR3 protein
TRBD1	TRBV4-1	TRBJ1-1	NA	TGCGCCAGCAGCGAAAGGACAGGGGATACTGAAGCTTTCTTT	CASSERTGDTEAFF
TRBD2	TRBV28	TRBJ2-3	NA	TGTGCCAGCAGGTTAGCGGGAGGGATCTCTAACACAGATACGCAGTATTTT	CASRLAGGISNTDTQYF
TRBD2	TRBV10-3	TRBJ2-3	few	TGTGCCATCAGTGATGGGCTAGCGGGTACAGATACGCAGTATTTT	CAISDGLAGTDTQYF
NA	TRBV9	TRBJ1-2	NA	TGTGCCAGCAGCGTAGAGGCAGGGAATGGCTACACCTTC	CASSVEAGNGYTF
TRBD1	TRBV18	TRBJ1-4	NA	TGTGCCAGCTCACCACCGGGACAGCCGGGGGAACTGTTTTTT	CASSPPGQPGELFF
TRBD2	TRBV11-3	TRBJ2-1	NA	TGTGCCAGCAGCTTGGAGGGACTAGCGGGAGTCAATGAGCAGTTCTTC	CASSLEGLAGVNEQFF
NA	TRBV7-2	TRBJ2-3	NA	TGTGCCAGCAGCTCAACCGGGAGCACCACAGATACGCAGTATTTT	CASSSTGSTTDTQYF
TRBD2	TRBV7-2	TRBJ2-7	NA	TGTGCCAGCAGCTTAACTAGCGGGAGCCGGCACGAGCAGTACTTC	CASSLTSGSRHEQYF
NA	TRBV6-6	TRBJ2-1	NA	TGTGCCAGCCAAACAGGGTTGACCTACAATGAGCAGTTCTTC	CASQTGLTYNEQFF
TRBD2	TRBV5-1	TRBJ2-1	NA	TGCGCCAGCAGCTCGGGACTAGCGGGAGCAAATGAGCAGTTCTTC	CASSSGLAGANEQFF
NA	TRBV7-2	TRBJ2-3	few	TGTGCCAGCAGCTTAAAAGCCGATACGCAGTATTTT	CASSLKADTQYF
TRBD1	TRBV6-6	TRBJ1-2	NA	TGTGCCAGCAGTTCAGGGACAGGGTCTTCTGGCTACACCTTC	CASSSGTGSSGYTF
TRBD2	TRBV13	TRBJ2-7	NA	TGTGCCAGCAGCCCCCGGACTAGCGAGCTCGAGCAGTACTTC	CASSPRTSELEQYF
NA	TRBV7-3	TRBJ1-1	NA	TGTGCCAGCAGCTTTCAGGGTAACACTGAAGCTTTCTTT	CASSFQGNTEAFF
TRBD2	TRBV4-2	TRBJ2-7	NA	TGTGCCAGCAGCCAAGATGTGGGGACTAGCGGGAGATCCGAGCAGTACTTC	CASSQDVGTSGRSEQYF
NA	TRBV7-8	TRBJ1-5	NA	TGTGCCAGCAGCTTAGGGGAGGCTACTCATCAGCCCCAGCATTTT	CASSLGEATHQPQHF